Below, 15 T cell receptor beta chains from the same sample are listed, as sequenced in a study of T-cell memory formation after mild COVID-19. Each CDR3 protein is one row after TCRdb ran MiXCR on the 5' RACE reads. This table holds tens of thousands of distinct CDR3 sequences, about 6% found once. The sequenced sample consisted of PBMCs or a T cell subset sorted from them (not recorded which). These receptors came from an adult who had mild COVID-19 (a few samples of this study predate the infection). Cell type and time point are not known.

The gene calls are TRBV3-1 and TRBJ2-2; D unclear. The V gene lost 3 bases and the J gene lost 3 bases, with 17 bases spanning the gap. This CDR3 is 17 amino acids long. Germline V gene lookup returns CDR1 LGHDT and CDR2 YNNKEL (reference sequence). The chain's CDR3 is CASSHGLGQLDTGELFF. CDR3 bases: TGTGCCAGCAGCCACGGTTTGGGTCAGCTTGACACCGGGGAGCTGTTTTTT.

This clonotype was recorded a few times. The chain couples TRBV7-3 to TRBJ2-3, with TRBD2 identical over 10 bases. Trimming took 2 bases from V and 3 from J; bases not matched to a gene: 2. In germline, CDR1 is SGHTA, CDR2 FQGTGA. The CDR3 runs to 15 residues. CDR3 sequence: CASSLLGLATDTQYF. Written as DNA, the CDR3 is TGTGCCAGCAGCTTATTGGGACTAGCGACAGATACGCAGTATTTT.

V and J are TRBV5-1 and TRBJ1-6, with no clear D. This CDR3 spans 17 amino acids. Germline V lookup: CDR1 SGHRS, CDR2 YFSETQ. The ends were cut back, 4 bases at V and 0 bases at J, with 14 bases in the middle. CDR3 sequence reads: CASSPLGDPSYNSPLHF. CDR3 bases: TGCGCCAGCAGCCCCCTAGGTGACCCCTCCTATAATTCACCCCTCCACTTT.

This clonotype was seen at least ten times. J is TRBJ2-2 and V is TRBV7-9, with 8 bases lining up with TRBD1. The trim removed 5 bases at V and 4 bases at J, leaving 6 bases unmatched. CDR1 is SEHNR and CDR2 is FQNEAQ in the germline V gene (reference sequence). The CDR3 spans 15 residues. CDR3 coding DNA: TGTGCCAGCAGCAGTGACAGGGGCGTCACCGGGGAGCTGTTTTTT. It translates to CASSSDRGVTGELFF.

This clonotype has ten or more counts. The rearrangement joins TRBV5-1 to TRBJ1-1, with D tentatively TRBD1 (6 bases). The CDR3 consists of 13 residues. CDR1 and CDR2 from the germline V gene are SGHRS and YFSETQ. V lost 4 bases and J lost 8, with 15 bases in between. CDR3 sequence (DNA): TGCGCCAGCAGCACCGGACAGCGGATGGAAGCTTTCTTT. Protein sequence: CASSTGQRMEAFF.

This clonotype was seen ten or more times. V is TRBV6-6 and J is TRBJ1-2; D not certain. Germline V gene lookup returns CDR1 MNHNY and CDR2 SVGAGI (reference sequence). CDR3 length: 13 amino acids. Trimming removed 0 bases from V and 7 bases from J, with 9 bases in between. The CDR3 sequence is CASSYSTTSGYTF. CDR3 nucleotide sequence: TGTGCCAGCAGTTACTCAACCACGAGTGGCTACACCTTC.

This clonotype was counted many times. The J gene is TRBJ2-7, the V gene TRBV7-9; a possible D gene is TRBD1 (6 bases). Trimming left V 2 bases short and J 3 bases short, with 11 bases between. The CDR3 length is 14 residues. The germline V gene has CDR1 SEHNR and CDR2 FQNEAQ (reference sequence). CDR3 protein: CASSLTTGYYEQYF. CDR3 in DNA: TGTGCCAGCAGCTTAACGACAGGATACTACGAGCAGTACTTC.

This clonotype was picked up many times. The rearrangement joins TRBV20-1 to TRBJ2-1, with 7 positions matching TRBD1. The ends lost 0 bases at V and 15 bases at J; junction bases unmatched: 8. Germline V gives CDR1 DFQATT, CDR2 SNEGSKA (reference sequence). The CDR3 is 12 amino acids. The CDR3 protein is CSARDPGSGGFF. As DNA, the CDR3 is TGCAGTGCTAGAGATCCGGGGTCAGGGGGGTTCTTC.

There are a few counts of this clonotype. The chain has TRBV6-5 and TRBJ2-1, with 7 bases lining up with TRBD2. This CDR3 spans 16 amino acids. The V and J ends lost 2 bases and 2 bases, in that order; junction bases with no gene match: 6. Germline V gene data show CDR1 as MNHEY and CDR2 as SVGAGI. Written as DNA, the CDR3 is TGTGCCAGCAGTTACGGCGGGAGATGGGCCTACAATGAGCAGTTCTTC. It encodes CASSYGGRWAYNEQFF.

This clonotype came up a few times. The V call is TRBV11-2, the J call TRBJ2-2; 7 bases fit TRBD2. Germline V lookup: CDR1 SGHAT, CDR2 FQNNGV. The V gene end was trimmed by 2 bases and the J gene end by 7 bases; junction bases not matched to a gene: 1. The CDR3 runs to 13 residues. The CDR3 reads CASSLQRDGELFF. CDR3 in DNA: TGTGCCAGCAGCTTACAGCGGGACGGGGAGCTGTTTTTT.

In this sample, this clonotype turned up many times. The chain carries TRBV2 and TRBJ2-3, with 8 bases matching TRBD2. Germline V gene sequence: CDR1 SNHLY, CDR2 FYNNEI. This CDR3 is 15 amino acids long. V shed 8 bases, J shed 2 bases, and the junction held 9 bases outside the gene matches. Here the CDR3 reads CASRIAGRDTDTQYF. The DNA for the CDR3 is TGTGCCAGCCGAATAGCGGGAAGAGACACAGATACGCAGTATTTT.

The genes are TRBV3-1 and TRBJ1-3; D not certain. CDR3 length equals 13 residues. Germline CDR1 and CDR2: LGHDT and YNNKEL (reference sequence). V shed 8 bases and J shed 0 bases, with 8 bases lying between them. The CDR3: CASRHSSGNTIYF. CDR3 bases: TGTGCCAGCCGACACTCCTCTGGAAACACCATATATTTT.

J is TRBJ2-7 and V is TRBV5-4; D is perhaps TRBD1 (6 bases). Deletions cut 4 bases from V and 5 bases from J, with 19 bases between. Germline V gives CDR1 SGHNT, CDR2 YYREEE (reference sequence). The CDR3 runs to 15 residues. CDR3 region: CASSPGSGVLHEQYF. CDR3 coding DNA: TGTGCCAGCAGCCCCGGATCAGGGGTTCTCCACGAGCAGTACTTC.

This sequence joins TRBV9 and TRBJ2-3, with 8 bases fitting TRBD2. V shed 3 bases and J 5 bases; nucleotides not matched to a gene: 17. The CDR3 consists of 18 residues. Germline CDR1 is SGDLS and CDR2 is YYNGEE. Here the CDR3 DNA reads TGTGCCAGCAGCGCGGTCCGCCCTACAGCGGGGGTGGGAGATACGCAGTATTTT. Protein: CASSAVRPTAGVGDTQYF.

This clonotype was seen more than once but under ten times. The genes are TRBV5-1 and TRBJ1-2, with TRBD1 matching over 12 bases. Germline lookup yields CDR1 SGHRS and CDR2 YFSETQ. Trimming at V came to 1 base and at J to 8 bases, leaving 3 bases not matched to a gene. The CDR3 has 14 amino acids. The CDR3 DNA follows: TGCGCCAGCAGCTTGAAGGGACAGGGGGCCGGCTACACCTTC. This translates into CASSLKGQGAGYTF.